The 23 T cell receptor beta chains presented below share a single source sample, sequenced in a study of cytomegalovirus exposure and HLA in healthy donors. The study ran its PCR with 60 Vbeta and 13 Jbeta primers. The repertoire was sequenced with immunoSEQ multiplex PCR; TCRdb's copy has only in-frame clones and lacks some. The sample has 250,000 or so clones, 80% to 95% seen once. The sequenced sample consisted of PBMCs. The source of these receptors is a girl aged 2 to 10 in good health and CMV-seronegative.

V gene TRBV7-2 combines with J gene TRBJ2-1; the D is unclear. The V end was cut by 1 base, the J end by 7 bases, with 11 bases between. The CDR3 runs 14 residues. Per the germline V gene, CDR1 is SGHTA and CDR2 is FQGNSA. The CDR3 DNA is TGTGCCAGCAGCTTAGGAGTGGGCGTGAATGAGCAGTTCTTC. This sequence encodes CASSLGVGVNEQFF.

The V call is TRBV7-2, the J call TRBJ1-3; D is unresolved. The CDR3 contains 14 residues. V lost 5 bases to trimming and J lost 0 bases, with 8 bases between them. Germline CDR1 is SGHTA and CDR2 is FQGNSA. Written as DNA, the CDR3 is TGTGCCAGCAGCCGATCAGTCTCTGGAAACACCATATATTTT. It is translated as CASSRSVSGNTIYF.

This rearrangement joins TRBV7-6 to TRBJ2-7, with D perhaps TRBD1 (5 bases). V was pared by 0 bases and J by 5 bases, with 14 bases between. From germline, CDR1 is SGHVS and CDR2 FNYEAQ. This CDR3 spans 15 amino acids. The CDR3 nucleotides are TGTGCCAGCAGCTTAGCTCAGGGATCGACCGACGAGCAGTACTTC. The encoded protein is CASSLAQGSTDEQYF.

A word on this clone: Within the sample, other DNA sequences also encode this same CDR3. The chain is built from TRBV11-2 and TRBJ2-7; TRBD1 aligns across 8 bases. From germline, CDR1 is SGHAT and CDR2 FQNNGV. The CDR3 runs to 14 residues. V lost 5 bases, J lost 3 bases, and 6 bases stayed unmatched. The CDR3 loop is CASSPDRGSYEQYF. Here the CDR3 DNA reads TGTGCCAGCAGCCCAGACAGGGGTAGCTACGAGCAGTACTTC.

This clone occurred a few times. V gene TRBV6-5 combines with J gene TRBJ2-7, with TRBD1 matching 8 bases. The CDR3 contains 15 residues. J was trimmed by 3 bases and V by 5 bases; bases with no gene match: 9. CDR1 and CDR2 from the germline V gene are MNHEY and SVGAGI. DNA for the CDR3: TGTGCCAGCAGTGGGACTGGGACAGGCCTCTACGAGCAGTACTTC. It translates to CASSGTGTGLYEQYF.

DNA of the CDR3: TGTGCCAGCTCACTTAACCGGGTCACCGACCTCCACTTT. Translated: CASSLNRVTDLHF. The V gene is TRBV18, the J gene TRBJ1-6; D ambiguous. Germline V gene lookup returns CDR1 KGHSH and CDR2 LQKENI. V lost 4 bases and J 15 bases, leaving 16 bases between the germline ends. The CDR3 has 13 amino acids.

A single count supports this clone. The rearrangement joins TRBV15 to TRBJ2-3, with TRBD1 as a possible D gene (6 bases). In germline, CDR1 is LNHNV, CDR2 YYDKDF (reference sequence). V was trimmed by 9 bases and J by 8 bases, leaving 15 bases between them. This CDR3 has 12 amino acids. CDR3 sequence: CATNDRSGTQYF. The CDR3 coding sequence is TGTGCCACGAACGACAGGAGTGGTACGCAGTATTTT.

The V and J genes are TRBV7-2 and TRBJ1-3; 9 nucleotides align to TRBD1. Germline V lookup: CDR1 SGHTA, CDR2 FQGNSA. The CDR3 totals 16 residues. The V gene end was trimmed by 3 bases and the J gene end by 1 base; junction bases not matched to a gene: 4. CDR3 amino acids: CASSFKGTGSGNTIYF. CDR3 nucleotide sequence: TGTGCCAGCAGCTTCAAAGGGACAGGGTCTGGAAACACCATATATTTT. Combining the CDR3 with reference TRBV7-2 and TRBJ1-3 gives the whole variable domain GAGVSQSPSNKVTEKGKDVELRCDPISGHTALYWYRQSLGQGLEFLIYFQGNSAPDKSGLPSDRFSAERTGGSVSTLTIQRTQQEDSAVYLCASSFKGTGSGNTIYFGEGSWLTVV.

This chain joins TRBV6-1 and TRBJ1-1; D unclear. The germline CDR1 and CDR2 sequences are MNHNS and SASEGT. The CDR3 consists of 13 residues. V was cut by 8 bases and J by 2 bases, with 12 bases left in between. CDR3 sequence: CASEEPRNTEAFF. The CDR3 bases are TGTGCCAGCGAAGAGCCTCGCAACACTGAAGCTTTCTTT.

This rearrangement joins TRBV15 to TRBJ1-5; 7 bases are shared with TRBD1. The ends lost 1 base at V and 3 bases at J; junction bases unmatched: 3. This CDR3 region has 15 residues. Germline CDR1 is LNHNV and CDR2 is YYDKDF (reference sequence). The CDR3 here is CATSRVQGDNQPQHF. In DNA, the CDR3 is TGTGCCACCAGCAGAGTTCAGGGGGACAATCAGCCCCAGCATTTT.

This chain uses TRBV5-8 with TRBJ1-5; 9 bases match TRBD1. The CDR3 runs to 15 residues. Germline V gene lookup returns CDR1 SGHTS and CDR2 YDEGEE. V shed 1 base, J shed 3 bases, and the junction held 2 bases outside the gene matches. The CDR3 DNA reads TGTGCCAGCAGCTTGAAACAGGGGGCCAATCAGCCCCAGCATTTT. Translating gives CASSLKQGANQPQHF.

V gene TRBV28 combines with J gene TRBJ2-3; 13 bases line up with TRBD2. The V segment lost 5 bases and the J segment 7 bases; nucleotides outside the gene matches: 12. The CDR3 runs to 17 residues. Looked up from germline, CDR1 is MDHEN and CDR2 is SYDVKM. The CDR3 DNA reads TGTGCCAGCAGTCCGCCCTCCGGGACTAGCGGGGTTAATACGCAGTATTTT. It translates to CASSPPSGTSGVNTQYF.

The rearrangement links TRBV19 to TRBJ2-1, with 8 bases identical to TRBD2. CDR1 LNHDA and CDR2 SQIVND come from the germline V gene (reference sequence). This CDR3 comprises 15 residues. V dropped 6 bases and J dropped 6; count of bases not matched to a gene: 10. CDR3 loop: CASSPVPGTSNEQFF. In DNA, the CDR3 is TGTGCCAGTAGCCCGGTCCCCGGGACTAGCAATGAGCAGTTCTTC.

CDR3 residues: CASSLAAGGSYNEQFF. For the CDR3, the DNA is TGTGCCAGCAGCCTGGCCGCGGGAGGCTCCTACAATGAGCAGTTCTTC. The V gene is TRBV11-3, the J gene TRBJ2-1, with TRBD2 matching over 8 bases. CDR1 is SGHNT, CDR2 YENEEA, per germline. CDR3 size: 16 residues. Trimming removed 5 bases from V and 0 bases from J; junction bases left unmatched: 6.

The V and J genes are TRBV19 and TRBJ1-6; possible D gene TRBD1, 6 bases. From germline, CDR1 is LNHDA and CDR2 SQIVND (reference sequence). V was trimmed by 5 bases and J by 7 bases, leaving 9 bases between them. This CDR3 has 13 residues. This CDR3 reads CASSYQGNSPLHF. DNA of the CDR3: TGTGCCAGTAGTTATCAGGGGAATTCACCCCTCCACTTT.

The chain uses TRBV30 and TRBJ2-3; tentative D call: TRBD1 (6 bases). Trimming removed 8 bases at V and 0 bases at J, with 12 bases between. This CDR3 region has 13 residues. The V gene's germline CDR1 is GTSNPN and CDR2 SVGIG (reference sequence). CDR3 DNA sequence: TGTGCCGGCGTAGGGGGTAGCACAGATACGCAGTATTTT. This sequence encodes CAGVGGSTDTQYF.

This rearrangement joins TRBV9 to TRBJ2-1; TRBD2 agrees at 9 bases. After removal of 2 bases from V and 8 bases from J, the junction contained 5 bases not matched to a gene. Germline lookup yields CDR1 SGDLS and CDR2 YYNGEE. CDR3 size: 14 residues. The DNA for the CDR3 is TGTGCCAGCAGCGTCGCGGGAGGGAGGGATGAGCAGTTCTTC. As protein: CASSVAGGRDEQFF.

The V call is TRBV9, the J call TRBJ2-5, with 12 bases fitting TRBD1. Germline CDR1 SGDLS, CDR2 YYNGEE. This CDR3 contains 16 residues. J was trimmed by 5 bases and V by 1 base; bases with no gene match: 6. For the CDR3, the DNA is TGTGCCAGCAGCGTAACGGGACAGGGGGCCCGGGAGACCCAGTACTTC. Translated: CASSVTGQGARETQYF.

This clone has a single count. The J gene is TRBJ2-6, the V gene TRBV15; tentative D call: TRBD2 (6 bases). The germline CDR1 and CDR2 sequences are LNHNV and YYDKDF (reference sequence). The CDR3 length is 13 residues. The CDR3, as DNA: TGTGCTGCAGCGGGCTCTGGGGCCAACGTCCTGACTTTC. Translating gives CAAAGSGANVLTF.

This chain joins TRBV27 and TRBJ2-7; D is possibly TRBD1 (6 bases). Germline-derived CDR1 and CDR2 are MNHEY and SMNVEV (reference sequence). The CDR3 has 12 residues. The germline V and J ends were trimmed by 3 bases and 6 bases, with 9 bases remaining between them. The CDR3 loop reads CASSFGGPEQYF. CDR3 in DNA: TGTGCCAGCAGTTTTGGGGGCCCCGAGCAGTACTTC.

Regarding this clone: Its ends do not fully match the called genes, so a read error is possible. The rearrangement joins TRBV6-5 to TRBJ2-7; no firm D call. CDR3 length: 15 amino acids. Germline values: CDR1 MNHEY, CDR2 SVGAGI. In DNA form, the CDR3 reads TGTGCCAGCAGTTACTCCGATCTAGTCGGTTACGAGCGGTACTTC. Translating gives CASSYSDLVGYERYF.

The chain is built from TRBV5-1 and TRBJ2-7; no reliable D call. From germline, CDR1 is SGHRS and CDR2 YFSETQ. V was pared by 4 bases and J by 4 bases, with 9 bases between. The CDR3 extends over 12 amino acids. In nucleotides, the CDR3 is TGCGCCAGCAGCGGCGAGAGGTACGAGCAGTACTTC. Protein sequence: CASSGERYEQYF.

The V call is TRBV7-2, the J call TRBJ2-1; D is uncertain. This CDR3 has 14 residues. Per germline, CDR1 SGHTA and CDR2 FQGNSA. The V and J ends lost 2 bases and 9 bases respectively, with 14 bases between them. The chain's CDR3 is CASSLSSRIGEQFF. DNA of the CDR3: TGTGCCAGCAGCTTAAGTTCGCGGATCGGTGAGCAGTTCTTC. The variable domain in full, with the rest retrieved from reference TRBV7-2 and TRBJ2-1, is GAGVSQSPSNKVTEKGKDVELRCDPISGHTALYWYRQSLGQGLEFLIYFQGNSAPDKSGLPSDRFSAERTGGSVSTLTIQRTQQEDSAVYLCASSLSSRIGEQFFGPGTRLTVL.